This T cell receptor (beta chain) is from a study of blood T cells in healthy people across ages. On the study more broadly: Template switching caught about one barcoded beta molecule for each two T cells.

Study-level results: Greater diversity and more naive CD4+ cells were seen in long-lived donors than in aged donors.

This clonotype was recorded a few times. Antigen unknown. Together with a sample-barcoded 5' primer, a J-beta primer mix was included in a second PCR lasting about 6 to 12 cycles. Each cDNA molecule, via a template-switch adaptor with 12 random nucleotides, was tagged. MiXCR, applied by TCRdb to the 5' RACE reads, yields one record per CDR3 protein. The sample consists of a few hundred thousand distinct CDR3 sequences, 50% to 60% of them appearing once. Sequenced material: blood. This TCR was sampled from a man aged 55 to 69 in good health.

The CDR3 loop reads CATSRDLWTGGRSGRNEQFF. For the CDR3, the DNA is TGTGCCACCAGCAGAGACCTTTGGACAGGGGGCAGGTCTGGGAGGAATGAGCAGTTCTTC. The chain links TRBV15 to TRBJ2-1, with 11 bases identical to TRBD1. The CDR3 extends over 20 amino acids. Germline V CDR1 and CDR2: LNHNV, YYDKDF (reference sequence). Trimming at V came to 0 bases and at J to 7 bases, leaving 17 bases not matched to a gene.